This is a list of T cell receptor beta chains from one sample in a study of control samples from healthy donors and cancer patients. Produced via immunoSEQ multiplex PCR; TCRdb's table is partial and in-frame only. Found here are approximately 80,000 clones, roughly nine tenths of them singletons; the top ten hold roughly 14%. Sequenced material: blood. These TCRs come from a young man in good health. CDR3s include the opening cysteine and the closing phenylalanine or tryptophan. A D gene is named only where the DNA matches it firmly. The listing skips clone size in some rows; elsewhere it reads once, few, many or a size class.

TRBV7-9	-	TRBJ2-7	few	CASSLRGISYEQYF	TGTGCCAGCAGCTTACGGGGAATCTCCTACGAGCAGTACTTC
TRBV5-4	TRBD2	TRBJ2-7	-	CASSSPGGAYEQYF	TGTGCCAGCAGCTCCCCCGGGGGGGCTTACGAGCAGTACTTC
TRBV4-1	-	TRBJ1-2	-	CASTRREGVDYGYTF	TGCGCCAGCACTAGACGGGAGGGGGTAGACTATGGCTACACCTTC
TRBV10-2	-	TRBJ2-3	-	CASSDRGRSTDTQYF	TGCGCCAGCAGTGACCGAGGGAGAAGCACAGATACGCAGTATTTT
TRBV19	TRBD2	TRBJ2-5	-	CASSVGLQETQYF	TGTGCCAGTAGCGTGGGACTACAAGAGACCCAGTACTTC
TRBV25-1	-	TRBJ1-1	-	CASNPQGKVTEAFF	TGTGCCAGCAACCCCCAGGGGAAGGTCACTGAAGCTTTCTTT
TRBV7-9	TRBD1	TRBJ2-1	-	CASRPQGRSSYNEQFF	TGTGCCAGCAGGCCACAGGGGAGAAGCTCCTACAATGAGCAGTTCTTC
TRBV7-8	TRBD1	TRBJ1-6	-	CASSNWGGQGAHHSPLHF	TGTGCCAGCAGCAACTGGGGGGGACAGGGGGCCCACCATTCACCCCTCCACTTT
TRBV19	TRBD1	TRBJ2-1	-	CASSILRDRVNEQFF	TGTGCCAGTAGTATCCTCCGGGACAGGGTAAATGAGCAGTTCTTC
TRBV6-5	-	TRBJ2-3	-	CASTGRGHSTDTQYF	TGTGCCAGCACCGGAAGGGGACATTCCACAGATACGCAGTATTTT
TRBV7-2	-	TRBJ1-1	-	CASSLPWGGSAFF	TGTGCCAGCAGCTTACCCTGGGGGGGATCAGCTTTCTTT
TRBV27	TRBD2	TRBJ2-1	-	CASSQLAGVANEQFF	TGTGCCAGCAGCCAACTAGCGGGAGTGGCCAATGAGCAGTTCTTC
TRBV9	-	TRBJ2-2	-	CASSAQMENTGELFF	TGTGCCAGCAGCGCCCAGATGGAGAACACCGGGGAGCTGTTTTTT
TRBV7-2	TRBD2	TRBJ2-7	-	CASSLGTSFYF	TGTGCCAGCAGCCTGGGGACTAGTTTTTACTTC
TRBV19	TRBD2	TRBJ2-2	-	CASRAGGREAFGELFF	TGTGCCAGTAGGGCAGGCGGGAGGGAAGCCTTCGGGGAGCTGTTTTTT
TRBV28	-	TRBJ1-3	-	CASSLSPYRESGNTIYF	TGTGCCAGCAGTTTGTCCCCTTACAGGGAGTCTGGAAACACCATATATTTT
TRBV10-2	-	TRBJ2-1	-	CASSESGGSYNEQFF	TGCGCCAGCAGTGAGTCGGGGGGCTCCTACAATGAGCAGTTCTTC
TRBV7-9	-	TRBJ2-1	-	CASSLRGRDTRDEQFF	TGTGCCAGCAGCTTAAGGGGGAGGGACACCCGTGATGAGCAGTTCTTC
TRBV5-1	-	TRBJ2-7	-	CASSSYSLSSYEQYF	TGCGCCAGCAGCTCCTACAGCCTAAGTTCCTACGAGCAGTACTTC
TRBV7-2	-	TRBJ1-5	-	CASSLPWNQPQHF	TGTGCCAGCAGCTTACCCTGGAATCAGCCCCAGCATTTT
TRBV30	-	TRBJ2-5	-	CAWESPGQETQYF	TGTGCCTGGGAATCACCGGGGCAAGAGACCCAGTACTTC
TRBV9	-	TRBJ2-5	-	CASSVALGDRVVGKETQYF	TGTGCCAGCAGCGTAGCCTTAGGAGACCGAGTGGTTGGTAAAGAGACCCAGTACTTC
TRBV27	-	TRBJ2-2	-	CASSLYWPSVGNTGELFF	TGTGCCAGCAGTTTATATTGGCCCTCGGTCGGAAACACCGGGGAGCTGTTTTTT
TRBV7-3	-	TRBJ2-5	-	CASSLTGSEETQYF	TGTGCCAGCAGCTTAACAGGGTCAGAAGAGACCCAGTACTTC
TRBV15	-	TRBJ2-3	-	CATSSSSTDTQYF	TGTGCCACCAGCAGTTCCTCCACAGATACGCAGTATTTT
TRBV27	-	TRBJ1-1	-	CASSFSQQGIKTEAFF	TGTGCCAGCAGTTTTTCCCAACAGGGAATTAAGACTGAAGCTTTCTTT
TRBV2	-	TRBJ1-3	-	CASSVERHRSGNTIYF	TGTGCCAGCAGTGTCGAAAGACATCGCTCTGGAAACACCATATATTTT
TRBV12-2	-	TRBJ2-7	-	CASRSHGDIQGARYEQYF	TGTGCAAGTCGCTCCCACGGGGATATACAGGGGGCTAGATACGAGCAGTACTTC
TRBV19	-	TRBJ1-5	-	CASSGTQDTSQHF	TGTGCCAGTAGCGGGACTCAGGATACGTCCCAGCATTTT
TRBV19	-	TRBJ1-1	-	CASSTGGNTEAFF	TGTGCCAGTAGTACTGGGGGGAACACTGAAGCTTTCTTT
TRBV27	TRBD2	TRBJ2-3	-	CASMSLGTSGVTDTQYF	TGTGCCAGCATGTCCCTCGGGACTAGCGGGGTCACAGATACGCAGTATTTT
TRBV19	-	TRBJ1-2	-	CASSIRRVGIAGYTF	TGTGCCAGTAGTATACGGCGGGTAGGGATTGCTGGCTACACCTTC
TRBV19	-	TRBJ2-1	-	CASSIPTKIAASSYNEQFF	TGTGCCAGTAGTATACCCACGAAGATAGCTGCCAGCTCCTACAATGAGCAGTTCTTC
TRBV10-3	-	TRBJ2-3	-	CAIRGRTDTQYF	TGTGCCATCAGGGGCAGGACAGATACGCAGTATTTT
TRBV7-6	TRBD1	TRBJ1-2	-	CASSAGQGGELSGYTF	TGTGCCAGCAGCGCGGGACAGGGGGGAGAACTATCTGGCTACACCTTC
TRBV12-3/TRBV12-4	TRBD1	TRBJ1-2	-	CASSTTGVGGYTF	TGTGCCAGCAGTACCACAGGGGTGGGTGGCTACACCTTC
TRBV19	-	TRBJ2-2	-	CASTFWTTGTGELFF	TGTGCCAGTACCTTTTGGACGACGGGCACCGGGGAGCTGTTTTTT
TRBV5-1	-	TRBJ2-6	-	CASSLRGPGANVLTF	TGCGCCAGCAGCTTGAGGGGTCCTGGGGCCAACGTCCTGACTTTC
TRBV6-1	-	TRBJ2-7	once	CASSEGQLYEQYF	TGTGCCAGCAGTGAAGGACAGCTCTACGAGCAGTACTTC
TRBV3-1/TRBV3-2	-	TRBJ2-7	-	CASGSYEQYF	TGTGCCAGCGGGAGCTACGAGCAGTACTTC
TRBV21-1	-	TRBJ2-3	-	CASSKTFGSAGGPSGTDTQYF	TGTGCCAGCAGCAAAACTTTTGGGTCAGCGGGAGGGCCGTCGGGCACAGATACGCAGTATTTT
TRBV1	-	TRBJ1-1	-	CTSSHPGGVNTEAFF	TGCACCAGCAGCCACCCCGGGGGGGTGAACACTGAAGCTTTCTTT
TRBV15	-	TRBJ1-2	few	CATSRDLRESLGYTF	TGTGCCACCAGCAGAGATCTAAGAGAGTCTCTAGGCTACACCTTC
TRBV3-1/TRBV3-2	TRBD1	TRBJ1-2	-	CASSQGPGGIYGYTF	TGTGCCAGCAGCCAAGGTCCAGGGGGGATTTATGGCTACACCTTC